One T cell receptor (beta chain) is described in this entry. This sample is drawn from a study of blood T cell repertoires in COVID-19. Background on the study: Donors in the United States, Italy and Spain gave samples during acute or convalescent COVID-19.

As originally analysed: Amplification with reference gene primers provided the estimates of nucleated cell counts. Clones were read by immunoSEQ multiplex PCR, and TCRdb kept only the in-frame ones, dropping some. That table gives V, J and clone size, and the DNA gave D and trimming. The sample holds around 190,000 clones, nearly 90% seen once. Germline lookup yields CDR1 SNHLY and CDR2 FYNNEI. The CDR3 consists of 15 residues. With V trimmed by 2 bases and J by 9 bases, 7 bases remained unmatched. The sequence came from a man aged 50 or older with COVID-19, enrolled during active disease. Sequences were obtained from peripheral blood. The chain is built from TRBV2 and TRBJ2-1; 10 bases line up with TRBD1. In nucleotides, the CDR3 is TGTGCCAGCAGTGAAAGGGGGACAGGGGTGGGTGAGCAGTTCTTC. It yields the protein CASSERGTGVGEQFF. Combining the CDR3 with reference TRBV2 and TRBJ2-1 gives the whole variable domain EPEVTQTPSHQVTQMGQEVILRCVPISNHLYFYWYRQILGQKVEFLVSFYNNEISEKSEIFDDQFSVERPDGSNFTLKIRSTKLEDSAMYFCASSERGTGVGEQFFGPGTRLTVL.